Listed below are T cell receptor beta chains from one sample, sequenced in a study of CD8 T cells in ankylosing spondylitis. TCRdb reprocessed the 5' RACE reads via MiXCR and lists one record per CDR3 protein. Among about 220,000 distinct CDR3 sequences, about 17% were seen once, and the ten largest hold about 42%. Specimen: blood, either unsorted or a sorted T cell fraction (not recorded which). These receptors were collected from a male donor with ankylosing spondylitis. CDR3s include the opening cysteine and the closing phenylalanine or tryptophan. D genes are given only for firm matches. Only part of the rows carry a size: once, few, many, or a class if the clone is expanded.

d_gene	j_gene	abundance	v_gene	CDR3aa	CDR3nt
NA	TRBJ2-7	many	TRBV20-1	CSARDEVWGSYEQYF	TGCAGTGCTAGAGATGAAGTGTGGGGGTCCTACGAGCAGTACTTC
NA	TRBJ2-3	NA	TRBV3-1	CASSRISTDTQYF	TGTGCCAGCAGCCGTATAAGCACAGATACGCAGTATTTT
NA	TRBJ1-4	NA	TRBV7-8	CASNLGGSNEKLFF	TGTGCCAGCAACCTAGGGGGTAGTAATGAAAAACTGTTTTTT
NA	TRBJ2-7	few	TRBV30	CAWSATEQPYEQYF	TGTGCCTGGAGTGCGACAGAGCAACCCTACGAGCAGTACTTC
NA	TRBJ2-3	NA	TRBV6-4	CASSDGLGGAIDTQYF	TGTGCCAGCAGTGATGGGTTGGGCGGGGCCATCGATACGCAGTATTTT
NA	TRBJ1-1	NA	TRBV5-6	CASSLGGTFTEAFF	TGTGCCAGCAGCTTGGGAGGCACCTTCACTGAAGCTTTCTTT
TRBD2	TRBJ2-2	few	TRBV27	CASSLSRTVREGRGWSGELFF	TGTGCCAGCAGTTTATCCAGGACTGTGCGGGAGGGCCGGGGTTGGTCCGGGGAGCTGTTTTTT
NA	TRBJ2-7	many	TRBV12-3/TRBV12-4	CASSLGASLKQYF	TGTGCCAGCAGTTTAGGGGCATCCTTAAAGCAGTACTTC
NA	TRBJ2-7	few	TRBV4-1	CASSQETSSRDEQYF	TGCGCCAGCAGCCAAGAAACCTCGTCGCGAGACGAGCAGTACTTC
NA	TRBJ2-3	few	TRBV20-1	CSARELGADTQYF	TGCAGTGCTAGAGAGTTGGGAGCAGATACGCAGTATTTT
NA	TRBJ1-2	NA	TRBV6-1	CASTDPGGNANYGYTF	TGTGCCAGCACCGACCCTGGGGGGAATGCTAACTATGGCTACACCTTC
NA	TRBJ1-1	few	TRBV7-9	CASSLYPTEAFF	TGTGCCAGCAGCTTATACCCCACTGAAGCTTTCTTT
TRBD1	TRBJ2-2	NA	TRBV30	CAWGPGTGPTGELFF	TGTGCCTGGGGGCCCGGGACAGGGCCCACCGGGGAGCTGTTTTTT
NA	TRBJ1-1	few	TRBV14	CASSLVHPGYTEAFF	TGTGCCAGCAGCCTGGTCCACCCGGGGTACACTGAAGCTTTCTTT
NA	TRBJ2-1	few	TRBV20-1	CSAEPDKPGNEQFF	TGCAGTGCGGAACCAGATAAACCGGGCAATGAGCAGTTCTTC
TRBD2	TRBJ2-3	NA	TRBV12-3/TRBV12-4	CASSKQGLAGIDTQYF	TGTGCCAGCAGCAAGCAGGGACTAGCGGGAATAGATACGCAGTATTTT
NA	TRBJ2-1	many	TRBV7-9	CASSLAGSYNEQFF	TGTGCCAGCAGTTTGGCCGGCTCCTACAATGAGCAGTTCTTC
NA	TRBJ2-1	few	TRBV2	CASYGSSYNEQFF	TGTGCCAGCTACGGGAGCTCCTACAATGAGCAGTTCTTC
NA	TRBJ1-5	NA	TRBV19	CASSIDQYSNQPQHF	TGTGCCAGTAGTATCGACCAATATAGCAATCAGCCCCAGCATTTT
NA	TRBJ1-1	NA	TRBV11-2	CASSLLGARTEAFF	TGTGCCAGCAGCTTATTGGGGGCGCGGACTGAAGCTTTCTTT
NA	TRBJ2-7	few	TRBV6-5	CASSYSEGHVSYEQYF	TGTGCCAGCAGTTACTCGGAGGGACACGTCTCCTACGAGCAGTACTTC
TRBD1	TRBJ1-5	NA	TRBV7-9	CASSEGQGPHPDQPQHF	TGTGCCAGCAGCGAAGGACAGGGGCCCCACCCTGATCAGCCCCAGCATTTT
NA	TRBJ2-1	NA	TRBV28	CASTPGSAGASYNEQFF	TGTGCCAGCACCCCCGGCTCGGCAGGCGCCTCCTACAATGAGCAGTTCTTC
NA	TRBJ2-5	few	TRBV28	CASSSLHRGSRREGETQYF	TGTGCCAGCAGTTCACTACACAGGGGGTCACGGCGGGAGGGGGAGACCCAGTACTTC
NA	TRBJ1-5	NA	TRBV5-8	CASSLIAGDQPQHF	TGTGCCAGCAGCTTGATAGCGGGCGATCAGCCCCAGCATTTT
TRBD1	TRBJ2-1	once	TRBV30	CAWSWGQGYNERFF	TGTGCCTGGAGTTGGGGACAGGGCTACAATGAGCGGTTCTTC
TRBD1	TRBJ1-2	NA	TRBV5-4	CASSTLTGGDYGYTF	TGTGCCAGCAGCACCTTGACAGGGGGCGACTATGGCTACACCTTC
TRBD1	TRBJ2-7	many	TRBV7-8	CASSSLRDSFEQYF	TGTGCCAGCAGCTCATTACGGGACAGCTTCGAGCAGTACTTC
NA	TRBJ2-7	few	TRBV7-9	CASANPGQGMNYEQYF	TGTGCCAGCGCCAATCCGGGCCAGGGCATGAACTACGAGCAGTACTTC
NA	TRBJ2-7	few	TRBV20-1	CSARSDLDSYEQYF	TGCAGTGCTAGGTCGGACTTAGACTCCTACGAGCAGTACTTC
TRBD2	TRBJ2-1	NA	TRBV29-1	CSVSLGGVEQFF	TGCAGCGTTTCCCTGGGGGGGGTAGAGCAGTTCTTC
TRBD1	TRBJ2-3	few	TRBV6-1	CASRWTGDNTDTQYF	TGTGCCAGCAGATGGACAGGGGACAACACAGATACGCAGTATTTT
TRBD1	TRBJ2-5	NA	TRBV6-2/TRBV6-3	CASSDGTGFWEETQYF	TGTGCCAGCAGTGACGGGACAGGCTTTTGGGAAGAGACCCAGTACTTC
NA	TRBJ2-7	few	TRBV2	CASSAPSEPYEQYF	TGTGCCAGCAGTGCACCTAGCGAGCCGTACGAGCAGTACTTC
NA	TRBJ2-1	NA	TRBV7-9	CATPPDQYNEQFF	TGTGCCACTCCCCCAGACCAATACAATGAGCAGTTCTTC
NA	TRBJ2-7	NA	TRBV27	CASSEDRVSYEQYF	TGTGCCAGCAGTGAGGACAGAGTATCCTACGAGCAGTACTTC
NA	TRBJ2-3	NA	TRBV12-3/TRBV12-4	CASSPDKADTDTQYF	TGTGCCAGCAGTCCCGACAAGGCCGACACAGATACGCAGTATTTT
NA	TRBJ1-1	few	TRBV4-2	CASSHQGKGTEAFF	TGTGCCAGCAGCCATCAGGGGAAGGGCACTGAAGCTTTCTTT
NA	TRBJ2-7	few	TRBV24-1	CATTAGAANYEQYF	TGTGCCACCACCGCCGGCGCAGCCAACTACGAGCAGTACTTC
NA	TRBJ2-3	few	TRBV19	CASSIVGGNTDTQYF	TGTGCCAGTAGTATAGTGGGCGGGAACACAGATACGCAGTATTTT
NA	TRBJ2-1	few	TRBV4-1	CASSPRGFNGNEQFF	TGCGCCAGCAGCCCCAGAGGGTTTAACGGAAATGAGCAGTTCTTC
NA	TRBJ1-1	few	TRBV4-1	CASSPAGGSNTEAFF	TGCGCCAGCAGCCCCGCCGGGGGGTCGAACACTGAAGCTTTCTTT
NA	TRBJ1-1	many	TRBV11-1	CASSLRGARNTEAFF	TGTGCCAGCAGCTTGCGAGGGGCGCGGAACACTGAAGCTTTCTTT
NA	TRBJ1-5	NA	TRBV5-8	CASSRRLLGEGNQPQHF	TGTGCCAGCAGCCGAAGGTTATTGGGGGAGGGCAATCAGCCCCAGCATTTT
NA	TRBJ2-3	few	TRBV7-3	CASSLTVGGSTDTQYF	TGTGCCAGCAGCTTAACTGTTGGAGGGAGCACAGATACGCAGTATTTT
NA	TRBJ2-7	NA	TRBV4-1	CASSQDRGGGNEQYF	TGCGCCAGCAGCCAAGATCGGGGAGGGGGGAATGAGCAGTACTTC
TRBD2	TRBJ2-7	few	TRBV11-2	CASQTSESYEQYF	TGTGCCAGCCAGACTAGCGAGAGCTACGAGCAGTACTTC
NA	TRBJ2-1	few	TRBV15	CATSRVGGPYNEQFF	TGTGCCACCAGCAGAGTAGGGGGGCCCTACAATGAGCAGTTCTTC
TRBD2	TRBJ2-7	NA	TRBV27	CASMGGSDYEQYF	TGTGCCAGCATGGGAGGGTCAGACTACGAGCAGTACTTC